This TCR beta chain originates from a study of early T cells in non-severe SARS-CoV-2 infection. As for the study in general: Unsorted whole blood bulk RNA was sequenced, with unpaired chains. Findings and limits, study-wide: Using VDJdb, the matching emphasized anti-spike CD8 responses while missing private and CD4 specificities.

There are 16 residues in the CDR3. V was shortened by 4 bases and J by 0 bases, with 17 bases between the two germline ends. Germline CDR1 and CDR2: SGHRS and YFSETQ. Concerning this clonotype itself: The antigen remains unidentified.

TCRdb reanalysed the 5' RACE reads using MiXCR and keeps one entry per CDR3 protein. Among about 77,000 distinct CDR3 sequences, about 16% were seen once, and the ten largest hold approximately 2.6%. V and J are TRBV5-1 and TRBJ2-7; possibly TRBD2 for D (6 bases). The sequencing sample was made of whole blood. This sequence originates from an adult who was a healthcare worker with PCR-confirmed SARS-CoV-2 infection or an uninfected control (not recorded which). The CDR3 DNA sequence: TGCGCCAGCAGCCTCCACGGGACTCCGAGCTCCTACGAGCAGTACTTC. As protein: CASSLHGTPSSYEQYF.